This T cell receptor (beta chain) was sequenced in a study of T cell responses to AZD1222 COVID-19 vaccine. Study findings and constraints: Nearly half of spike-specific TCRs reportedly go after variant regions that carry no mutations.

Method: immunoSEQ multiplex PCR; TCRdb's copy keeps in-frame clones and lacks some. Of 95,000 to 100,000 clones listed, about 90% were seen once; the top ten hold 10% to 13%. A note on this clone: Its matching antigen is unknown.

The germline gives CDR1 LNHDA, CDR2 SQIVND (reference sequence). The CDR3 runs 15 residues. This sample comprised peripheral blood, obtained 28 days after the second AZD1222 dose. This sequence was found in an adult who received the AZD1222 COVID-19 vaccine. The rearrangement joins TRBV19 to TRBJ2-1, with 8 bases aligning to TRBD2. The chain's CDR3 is CASKPGTSPRNEQFF. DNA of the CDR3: TGTGCGAGCAAACCCGGGACTAGTCCACGCAATGAGCAGTTCTTC.